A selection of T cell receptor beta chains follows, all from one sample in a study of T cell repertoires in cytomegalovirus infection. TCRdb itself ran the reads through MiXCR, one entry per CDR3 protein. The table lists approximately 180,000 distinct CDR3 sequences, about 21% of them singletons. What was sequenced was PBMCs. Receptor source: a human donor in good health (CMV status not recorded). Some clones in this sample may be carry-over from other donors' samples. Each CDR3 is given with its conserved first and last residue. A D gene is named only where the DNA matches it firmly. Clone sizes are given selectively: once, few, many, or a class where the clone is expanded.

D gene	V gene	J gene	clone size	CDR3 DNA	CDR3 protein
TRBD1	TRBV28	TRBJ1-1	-	TGTGCCAGCAGTTTTCCCGCGGGGGACAGGGTAACAACTGAAGCTTTCTTT	CASSFPAGDRVTTEAFF
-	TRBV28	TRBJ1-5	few	TGTGCCAGCAGTTTTGAGCGGGGCAATCAGCCCCAGCATTTT	CASSFERGNQPQHF
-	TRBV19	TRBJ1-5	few	TGTGCCAGTAGTTCGGGACTAAATCAGCCCCAGCATTTT	CASSSGLNQPQHF
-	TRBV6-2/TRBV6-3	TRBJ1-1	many	TGTGCCAGCAGTTACCGCAGGCAAACTTTCTTT	CASSYRRQTFF
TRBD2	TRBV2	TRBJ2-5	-	TGTGCCAGCAGGAGACGGCCGGGACTAGCGGGGGCCGGGGAGACCCAGTACTTC	CASRRRPGLAGAGETQYF
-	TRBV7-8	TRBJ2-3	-	TGTGCCAGCAGGAACAGCGTTGGGGCAGATACGCAGTATTTT	CASRNSVGADTQYF
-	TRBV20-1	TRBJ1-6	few	TGCAGTGCTAGAGGAGGACACACCCAAAGCTCCTATAATTCACCCCTCCACTTT	CSARGGHTQSSYNSPLHF
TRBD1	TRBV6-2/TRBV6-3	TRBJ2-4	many	TGTGCCAGCAGGATAGGGACAGGGGGATCCCTTACTCACATTCAGTACTTC	CASRIGTGGSLTHIQYF
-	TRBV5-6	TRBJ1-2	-	TGTGCCAGTAGCCGGGACACTAGAGGCTATGGCTACACCTTC	CASSRDTRGYGYTF
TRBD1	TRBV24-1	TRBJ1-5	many	TGTGCCACCAGTGATCACAGGGGTGGAAGCAATCAGCCCCAGCATTTT	CATSDHRGGSNQPQHF
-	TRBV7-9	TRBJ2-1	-	TGTGCCAGCAGCTTAAGCTACTATGAGCAGTTCTTC	CASSLSYYEQFF
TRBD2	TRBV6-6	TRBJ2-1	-	TGTGCCAGCAGTTACTCGGCGGGGGGCTCCCCAAATGAGCAGTTCTTC	CASSYSAGGSPNEQFF
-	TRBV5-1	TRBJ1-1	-	TGCGCCAGCAGCGAAGGACTTCTTCAGGGGATGAACACTGAAGCTTTCTTT	CASSEGLLQGMNTEAFF
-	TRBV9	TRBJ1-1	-	TGTGCCAGCAGCGGCCGGGACGGCATGAACACTGAAGCTTTCTTT	CASSGRDGMNTEAFF
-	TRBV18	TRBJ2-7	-	TGTGCCAGCTCACCACCAAGCGTCCACGAGCAGTACTTC	CASSPPSVHEQYF
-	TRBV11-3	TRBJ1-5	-	TGTGCCAGCAGCTTACATTGGGATCAGCCCCAGCATTTT	CASSLHWDQPQHF
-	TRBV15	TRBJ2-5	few	TGTGCCACCAGCAGAGCTACCGGCAAAGAGACCCAGTACTTC	CATSRATGKETQYF
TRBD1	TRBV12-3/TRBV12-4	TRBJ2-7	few	TGTGCCAGCAGTCTTACAGGGGCCCACGAGCAGTACTTC	CASSLTGAHEQYF
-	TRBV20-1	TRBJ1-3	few	TGCAGTGCTGGGGGCAGGGATGGTGGAAACACCATATATTTT	CSAGGRDGGNTIYF
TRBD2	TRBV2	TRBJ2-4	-	TGTGCCAGCACCCGGGGGAGCGGGGGGGTGGACATTCAGTACTTC	CASTRGSGGVDIQYF
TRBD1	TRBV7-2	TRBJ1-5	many	TGTGCCAGCAGCTTACAGGGGGCATATCAGCCCCAGCATTTT	CASSLQGAYQPQHF
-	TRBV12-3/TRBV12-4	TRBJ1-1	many	TGTGCCAGCACTCGAAGGGGAGGGGGTGAAGCTTTCTTT	CASTRRGGGEAFF
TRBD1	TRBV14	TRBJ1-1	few	TGTGCCAGCAGCCAAGAGGGAGGGACAGGGTTTTTTTCGGACACTGAAGCTTTCTTT	CASSQEGGTGFFSDTEAFF
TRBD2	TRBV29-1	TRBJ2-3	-	TGCAGCGTTGACGGGGGACTAGCGGGGGGGGATACGCAGTATTTT	CSVDGGLAGGDTQYF
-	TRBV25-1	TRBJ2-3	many	TGTGCCAGCAGTCCGGCCGGGACTAGCACAGATACGCAGTATTTT	CASSPAGTSTDTQYF
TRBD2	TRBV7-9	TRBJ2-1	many	TGTGCCAGCAGCCAACTCCCCAGCGGGGGGTCCAATGAGCAGTTCTTC	CASSQLPSGGSNEQFF
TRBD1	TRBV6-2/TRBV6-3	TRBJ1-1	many	TGTGCCAGCAGTAACGACAGGGTGAACACTGAAGCTTTCTTT	CASSNDRVNTEAFF
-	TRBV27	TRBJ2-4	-	TGTGCCAGCAGCTCCTTTGATAACATTCAGTACTTC	CASSSFDNIQYF
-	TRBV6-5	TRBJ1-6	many	TGTGCCAGCAGTTACTTGGCCGGGGGCGCTTATTCACCCCTCCACTTT	CASSYLAGGAYSPLHF
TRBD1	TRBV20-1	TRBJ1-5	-	TGCAGTGCTAGTGCCGGGACAGGGGGAAATCAGCCCCAGCATTTT	CSASAGTGGNQPQHF